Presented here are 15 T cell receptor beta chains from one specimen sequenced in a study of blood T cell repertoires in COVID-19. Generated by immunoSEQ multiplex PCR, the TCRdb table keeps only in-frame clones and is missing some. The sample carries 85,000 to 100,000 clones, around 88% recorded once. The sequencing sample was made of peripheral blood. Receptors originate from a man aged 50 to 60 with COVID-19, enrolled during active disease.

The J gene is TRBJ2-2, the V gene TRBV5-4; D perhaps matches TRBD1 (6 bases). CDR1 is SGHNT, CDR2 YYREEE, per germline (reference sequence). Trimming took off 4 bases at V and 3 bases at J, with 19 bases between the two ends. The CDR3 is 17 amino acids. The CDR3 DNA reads TGTGCCAGCAGCAGGGGATCCTGGGGGCCGGACACCGGGGAGCTGTTTTTT. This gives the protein CASSRGSWGPDTGELFF.

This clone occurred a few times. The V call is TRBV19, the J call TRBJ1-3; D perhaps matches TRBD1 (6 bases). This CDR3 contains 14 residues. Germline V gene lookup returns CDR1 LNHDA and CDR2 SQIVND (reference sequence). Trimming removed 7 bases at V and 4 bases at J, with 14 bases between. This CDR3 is CASMLRGQGNTIYF. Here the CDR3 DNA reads TGTGCCAGTATGCTCCGCGGACAGGGAAACACCATATATTTT.

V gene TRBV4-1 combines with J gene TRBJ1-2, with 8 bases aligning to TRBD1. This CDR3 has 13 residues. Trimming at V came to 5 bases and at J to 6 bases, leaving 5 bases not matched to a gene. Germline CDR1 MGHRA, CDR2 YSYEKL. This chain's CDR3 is CASSLTGVDGYTF. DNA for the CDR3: TGCGCCAGCAGCTTGACAGGGGTCGATGGCTACACCTTC.

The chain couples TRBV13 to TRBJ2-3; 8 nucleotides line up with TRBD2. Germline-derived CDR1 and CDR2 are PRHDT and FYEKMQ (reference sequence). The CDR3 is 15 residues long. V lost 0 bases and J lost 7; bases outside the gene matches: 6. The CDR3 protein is CASSLGAGGANTQYF. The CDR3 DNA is TGTGCCAGCAGCTTAGGAGCCGGGGGGGCCAATACGCAGTATTTT.

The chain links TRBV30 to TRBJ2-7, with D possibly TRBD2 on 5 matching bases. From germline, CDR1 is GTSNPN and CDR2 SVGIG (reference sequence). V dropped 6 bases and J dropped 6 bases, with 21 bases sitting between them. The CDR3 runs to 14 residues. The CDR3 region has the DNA TGTGCCTGTCGGGTCCCGCAGGTGGCGGGCGAGCAGTACTTC. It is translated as CACRVPQVAGEQYF.

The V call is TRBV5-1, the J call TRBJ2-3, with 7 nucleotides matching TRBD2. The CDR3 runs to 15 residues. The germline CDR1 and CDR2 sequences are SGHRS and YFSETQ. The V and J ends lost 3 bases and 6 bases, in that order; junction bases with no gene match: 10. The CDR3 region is CASSSGRLAVDTQYF. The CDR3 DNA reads TGCGCCAGCAGCTCGGGGCGACTAGCTGTGGATACGCAGTATTTT.

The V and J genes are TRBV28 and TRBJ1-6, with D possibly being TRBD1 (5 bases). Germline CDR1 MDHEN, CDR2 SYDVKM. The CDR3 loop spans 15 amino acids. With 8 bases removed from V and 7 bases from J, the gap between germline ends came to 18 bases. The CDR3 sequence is CASGGQDKPNSPLHF. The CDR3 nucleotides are TGTGCCAGCGGCGGCCAGGACAAACCAAATTCACCCCTCCACTTT.

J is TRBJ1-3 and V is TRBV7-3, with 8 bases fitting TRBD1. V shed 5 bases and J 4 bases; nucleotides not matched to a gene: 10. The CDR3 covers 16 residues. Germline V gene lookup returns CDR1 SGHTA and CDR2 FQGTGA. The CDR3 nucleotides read TGTGCCAGCAGCCCGGGGACAGGCGTTCTCGGAAACACCATATATTTT. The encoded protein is CASSPGTGVLGNTIYF.

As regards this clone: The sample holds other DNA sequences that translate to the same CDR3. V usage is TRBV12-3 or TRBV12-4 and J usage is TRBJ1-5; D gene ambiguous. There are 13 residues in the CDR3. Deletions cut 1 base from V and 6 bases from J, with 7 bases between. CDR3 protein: CASSLGGGQPQHF. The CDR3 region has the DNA TGTGCCAGCAGTTTAGGCGGAGGTCAGCCCCAGCATTTT.

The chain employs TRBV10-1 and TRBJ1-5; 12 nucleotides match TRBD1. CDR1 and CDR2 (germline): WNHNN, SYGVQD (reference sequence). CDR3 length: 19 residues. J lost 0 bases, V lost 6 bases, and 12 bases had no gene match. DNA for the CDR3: TGCGCCAGCAGGAGGGACAGGGGGCTACCTTCGAATAGCAATCAGCCCCAGCATTTT. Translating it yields CASRRDRGLPSNSNQPQHF.

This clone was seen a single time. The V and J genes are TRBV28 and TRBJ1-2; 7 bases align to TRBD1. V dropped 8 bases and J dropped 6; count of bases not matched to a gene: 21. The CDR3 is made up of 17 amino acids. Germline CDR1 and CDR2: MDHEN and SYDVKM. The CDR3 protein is CASEQRRQGRALNGYTF. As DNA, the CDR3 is TGTGCCAGCGAGCAAAGAAGACAGGGCCGCGCCCTTAATGGCTACACCTTC.

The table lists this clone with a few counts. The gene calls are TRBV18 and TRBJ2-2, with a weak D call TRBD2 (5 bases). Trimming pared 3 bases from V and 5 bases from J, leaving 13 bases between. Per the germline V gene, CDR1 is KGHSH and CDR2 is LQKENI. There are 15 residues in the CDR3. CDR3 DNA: TGTGCCAGCTCACCCGGGAAGGCCAGTACCGGGGAGCTGTTTTTT. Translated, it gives CASSPGKASTGELFF.

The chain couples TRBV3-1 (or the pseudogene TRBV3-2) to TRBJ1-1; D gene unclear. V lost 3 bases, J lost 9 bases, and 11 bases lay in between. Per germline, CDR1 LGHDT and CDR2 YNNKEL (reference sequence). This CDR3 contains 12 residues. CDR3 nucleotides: TGTGCCAGCAGCCAGGCAGGTTACAAAGCTTTCTTT. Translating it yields CASSQAGYKAFF.

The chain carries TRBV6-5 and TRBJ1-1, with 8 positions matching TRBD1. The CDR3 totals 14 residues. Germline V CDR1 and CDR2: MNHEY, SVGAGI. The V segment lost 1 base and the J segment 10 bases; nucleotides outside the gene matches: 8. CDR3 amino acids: CASSYLAGGFGAFF. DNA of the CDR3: TGTGCCAGCAGTTACTTGGCAGGGGGCTTTGGAGCTTTCTTT.

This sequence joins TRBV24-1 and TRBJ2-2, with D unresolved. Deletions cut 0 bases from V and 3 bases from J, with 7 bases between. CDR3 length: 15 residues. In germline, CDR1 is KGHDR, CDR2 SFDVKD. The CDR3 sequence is CATSDLLRDTGELFF. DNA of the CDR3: TGTGCCACCAGTGATTTGCTGCGCGACACCGGGGAGCTGTTTTTT.